Listed below are T cell receptor beta chains from one sample, sequenced in a study of blood T cell repertoires in COVID-19. Sequencing was performed with immunoSEQ multiplex PCR; in TCRdb, only in-frame clones are kept and a portion is missing. In the table there are some 340,000 clones, about 83% of which are singletons. The sequencing sample was made of peripheral blood. All receptors come from a man younger than 40 with active or convalescent COVID-19. CDR3s include the opening cysteine and the closing phenylalanine or tryptophan. A D gene is named only where the DNA matches it firmly. Clone sizes are given selectively: once, few, many, or a class where the clone is expanded.

D	V	size	J	CDR3	DNA
NA	TRBV19	NA	TRBJ2-5	CASSIARTGGETQYF	TGTGCCAGTAGTATAGCCCGGACAGGAGGGGAGACCCAGTACTTC
NA	TRBV7-2	NA	TRBJ2-2	CASSPIGIGELFF	TGTGCCAGCAGCCCCATCGGGATCGGGGAGCTGTTTTTT
TRBD1	TRBV19	NA	TRBJ1-4	CASSIAGGFNEKLFF	TGTGCCAGTAGTATAGCAGGGGGCTTTAATGAAAAACTGTTTTTT
NA	TRBV12-5	NA	TRBJ2-5	CASGRRGRGQETQYF	TGTGCTAGTGGTAGGCGGGGGAGGGGGCAAGAGACCCAGTACTTC
TRBD1	TRBV5-4	NA	TRBJ2-1	CASSLGGTDNEQFF	TGTGCCAGCAGCTTGGGGGGGACAGACAATGAGCAGTTCTTC
NA	TRBV7-9	NA	TRBJ2-1	CASSLTRDEQFF	TGTGCCAGCAGCCTAACGAGGGATGAGCAGTTCTTC
NA	TRBV5-1	NA	TRBJ2-1	CASSLVEGGRQFF	TGCGCCAGCAGCTTGGTGGAGGGCGGACGGCAGTTCTTC
TRBD1	TRBV5-5	NA	TRBJ2-7	CASSRRDSLSYEQYF	TGTGCCAGCAGCCGACGGGACAGTCTGTCCTACGAGCAGTACTTC
TRBD2	TRBV27	NA	TRBJ2-7	CASSLRGFEGSEQYF	TGTGCCAGCAGTTTGCGGGGGTTTGAGGGCTCGGAGCAGTACTTC
TRBD1	TRBV19	once	TRBJ1-5	CASSGTAPGQPQHF	TGTGCCAGTTCCGGGACAGCGCCGGGTCAGCCCCAGCATTTT
TRBD1	TRBV9	NA	TRBJ2-7	CASSLDRGSYEQYF	TGTGCCAGCAGCCTTGACAGGGGCTCCTACGAGCAGTACTTC
TRBD2	TRBV3-1/TRBV3-2	NA	TRBJ2-1	CASSPTSGRQSRNEQFF	TGTGCCAGCAGCCCCACTAGCGGGAGACAATCGCGTAATGAGCAGTTCTTC
TRBD1	TRBV29-1	NA	TRBJ2-5	CSVDDRGETQYF	TGCAGCGTTGACGACAGGGGTGAGACCCAGTACTTC
NA	TRBV21-1	NA	TRBJ2-7	CATPSGNVRAYGQYF	TGTGCCACCCCTAGCGGAAATGTTAGAGCCTACGGGCAGTACTTC
NA	TRBV15	NA	TRBJ2-7	CATSRIRARGGEQYF	TGTGCCACCAGCAGGATCCGGGCCCGGGGTGGCGAGCAGTACTTC
NA	TRBV7-3	NA	TRBJ2-3	CASSQQGSADTQYF	TGTGCCAGCAGCCAGCAGGGCAGCGCAGATACGCAGTATTTT
TRBD2	TRBV3-1/TRBV3-2	once	TRBJ2-1	CASSQESGRNNEQFF	TGTGCCAGCAGCCAAGAGAGCGGGAGGAACAATGAGCAGTTCTTC
TRBD2	TRBV27	once	TRBJ2-2	CASRGLAGGNTGELFF	TGTGCCAGCCGAGGACTAGCGGGGGGTAACACCGGGGAGCTGTTTTTT
TRBD2	TRBV4-3	NA	TRBJ2-2	CASSQATGGSTGELFF	TGCGCCAGCAGCCAAGCTACGGGAGGGTCAACCGGGGAGCTGTTTTTT
NA	TRBV11-2	NA	TRBJ2-2	CASSLAGGELFF	TGTGCCAGCAGCTTAGCGGGTGGGGAGCTGTTTTTT
NA	TRBV11-2	NA	TRBJ1-6	CASSDAGVSYNSPLHF	TGTGCCAGCAGCGACGCAGGGGTTTCCTATAATTCACCCCTCCACTTT
NA	TRBV9	NA	TRBJ2-2	CASSPHGQITGELFF	TGTGCCAGCAGCCCCCACGGACAAATCACCGGGGAGCTGTTTTTT
NA	TRBV4-1	NA	TRBJ2-7	CASSEWDNGYEQYF	TGCGCCAGCAGCGAATGGGACAACGGGTACGAGCAGTACTTC
TRBD1	TRBV4-2	many	TRBJ1-1	CASSQPWTGSNEAFF	TGTGCCAGCAGCCAACCCTGGACAGGGTCTAATGAAGCTTTCTTT
NA	TRBV7-3	few	TRBJ1-1	CASSLNEVLNTEAFF	TGTGCCAGCAGCTTAAACGAGGTACTGAACACTGAAGCTTTCTTT
TRBD1	TRBV7-6	NA	TRBJ1-5	CASSSGQAEAQPQHF	TGTGCCAGCAGCTCGGGACAGGCTGAGGCTCAGCCCCAGCATTTT
NA	TRBV11-3	NA	TRBJ1-6	CASSEDRTAPGSPLHF	TGTGCCAGCAGCGAAGACCGGACAGCCCCTGGCTCACCCCTCCACTTT
NA	TRBV2	few	TRBJ2-7	CASRSARATYEQYF	TGTGCCAGCAGGTCGGCCAGGGCCACCTACGAGCAGTACTTC
TRBD1	TRBV3-1/TRBV3-2	once	TRBJ1-1	CASSQDQSAGGTEAFF	TGTGCCAGCAGCCAAGATCAATCGGCAGGGGGCACTGAAGCTTTCTTT
TRBD2	TRBV5-1	NA	TRBJ2-3	CASNPTSGTDTQYF	TGCGCCAGCAATCCGACTAGCGGCACAGATACGCAGTATTTT
TRBD2	TRBV2	once	TRBJ2-1	CASRSGGPYNEQFF	TGTGCCAGCCGGAGCGGGGGGCCTTACAATGAGCAGTTCTTC
TRBD1	TRBV7-8	NA	TRBJ1-6	CASSIRQGSSYNSPLHF	TGTGCCAGCAGCATCCGACAGGGGAGCTCCTATAATTCACCCCTCCACTTT
TRBD1	TRBV5-1	NA	TRBJ1-2	CASSQDRATDGYTF	TGCGCCAGCAGCCAAGACAGGGCTACAGACGGCTACACCTTC
NA	TRBV4-1	NA	TRBJ2-7	CASSQEAGTRLDEQYF	TGCGCCAGCAGCCAAGAGGCAGGGACTCGCCTTGACGAGCAGTACTTC
NA	TRBV9	few	TRBJ2-1	CASSVGVYNEQFF	TGTGCCAGCAGCGTAGGAGTTTACAATGAGCAGTTCTTC
NA	TRBV5-1	NA	TRBJ1-3	CASRQSSGNTIYF	TGCGCCAGTCGACAGAGCTCTGGAAACACCATATATTTT
NA	TRBV4-1	NA	TRBJ1-5	CASSRGQPNQPQHF	TGCGCCAGCAGCCGCGGCCAGCCCAATCAGCCCCAGCATTTT
NA	TRBV19	once	TRBJ1-5	CASSVSTENQPQHF	TGTGCCAGTAGTGTATCGACGGAGAATCAGCCCCAGCATTTT
NA	TRBV7-6	NA	TRBJ1-4	CASSLGYGPGIEKLFF	TGTGCCAGCAGCTTAGGATATGGGCCAGGGATCGAAAAACTGTTTTTT
NA	TRBV19	NA	TRBJ2-1	CASKPRQLSYNEQFF	TGTGCCAGTAAACCCCGCCAACTGTCCTACAATGAGCAGTTCTTC
TRBD2	TRBV28	NA	TRBJ2-1	CASSFFLAGDEQFF	TGTGCCAGCAGTTTTTTTCTAGCGGGCGATGAGCAGTTCTTC